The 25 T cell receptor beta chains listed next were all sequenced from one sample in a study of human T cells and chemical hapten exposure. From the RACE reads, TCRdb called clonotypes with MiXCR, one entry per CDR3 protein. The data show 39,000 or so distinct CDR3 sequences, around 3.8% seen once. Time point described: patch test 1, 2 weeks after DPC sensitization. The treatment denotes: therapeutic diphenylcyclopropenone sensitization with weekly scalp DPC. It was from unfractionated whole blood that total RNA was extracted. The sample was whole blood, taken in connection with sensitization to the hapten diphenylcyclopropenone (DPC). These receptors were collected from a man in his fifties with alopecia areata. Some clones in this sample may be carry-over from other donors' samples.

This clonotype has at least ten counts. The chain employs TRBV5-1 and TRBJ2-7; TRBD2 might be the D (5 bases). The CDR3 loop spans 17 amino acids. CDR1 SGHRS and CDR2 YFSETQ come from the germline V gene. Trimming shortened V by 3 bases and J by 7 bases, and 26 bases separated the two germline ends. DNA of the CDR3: TGCGCCAGCAGCTCCGGGCCTAGCCGGACGTCTACGCTGGAGCAGTACTTC. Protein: CASSSGPSRTSTLEQYF.

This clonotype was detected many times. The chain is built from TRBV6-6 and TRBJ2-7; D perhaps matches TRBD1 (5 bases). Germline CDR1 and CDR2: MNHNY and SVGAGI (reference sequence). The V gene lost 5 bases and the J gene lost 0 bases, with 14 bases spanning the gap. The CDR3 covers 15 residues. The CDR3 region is CASSPGHRSSYEQYF. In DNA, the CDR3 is TGTGCCAGCAGTCCAGGGCATAGGAGCTCCTACGAGCAGTACTTC.

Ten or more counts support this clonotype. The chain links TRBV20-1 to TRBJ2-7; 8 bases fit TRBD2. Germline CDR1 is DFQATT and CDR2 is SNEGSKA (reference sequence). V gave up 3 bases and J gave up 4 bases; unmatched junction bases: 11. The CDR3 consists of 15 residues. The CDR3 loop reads CSARAPGGRQYEQYF. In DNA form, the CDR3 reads TGCAGTGCTAGGGCCCCTGGCGGGAGGCAGTACGAGCAGTACTTC.

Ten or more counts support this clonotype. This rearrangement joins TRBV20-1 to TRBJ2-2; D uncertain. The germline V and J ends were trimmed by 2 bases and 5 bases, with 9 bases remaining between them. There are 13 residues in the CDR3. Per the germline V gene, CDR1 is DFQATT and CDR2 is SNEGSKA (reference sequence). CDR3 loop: CSARRIGTGELFF. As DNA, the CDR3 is TGCAGTGCTAGACGGATCGGGACCGGGGAGCTGTTTTTT.

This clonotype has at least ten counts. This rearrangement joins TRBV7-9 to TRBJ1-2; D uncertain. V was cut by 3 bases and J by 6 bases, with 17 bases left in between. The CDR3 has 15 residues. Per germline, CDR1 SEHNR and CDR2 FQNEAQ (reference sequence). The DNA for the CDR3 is TGTGCCAGCAGCTTCCCGGTGGAGGGAGGTCATGGCTACACCTTC. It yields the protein CASSFPVEGGHGYTF.

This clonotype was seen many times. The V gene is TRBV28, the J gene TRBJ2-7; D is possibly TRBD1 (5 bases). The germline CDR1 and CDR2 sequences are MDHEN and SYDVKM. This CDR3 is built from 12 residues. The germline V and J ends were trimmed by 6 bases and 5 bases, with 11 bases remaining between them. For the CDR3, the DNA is TGTGCCAGCAGGGATAGGGGTGACGAGCAGTACTTC. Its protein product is CASRDRGDEQYF.

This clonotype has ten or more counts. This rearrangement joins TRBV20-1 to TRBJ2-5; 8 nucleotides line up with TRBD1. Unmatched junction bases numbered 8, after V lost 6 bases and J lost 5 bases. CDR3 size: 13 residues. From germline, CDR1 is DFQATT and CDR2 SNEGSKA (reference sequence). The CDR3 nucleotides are TGCAGTGCGTTGGACAGGGTCGTGGAGACCCAGTACTTC. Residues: CSALDRVVETQYF.

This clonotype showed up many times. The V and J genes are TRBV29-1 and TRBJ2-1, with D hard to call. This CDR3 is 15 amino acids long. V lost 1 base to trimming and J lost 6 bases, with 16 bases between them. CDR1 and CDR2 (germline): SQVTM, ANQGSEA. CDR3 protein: CSVEVGLPPVNEQFF. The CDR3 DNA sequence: TGCAGCGTTGAAGTCGGGCTCCCTCCGGTCAATGAGCAGTTCTTC.

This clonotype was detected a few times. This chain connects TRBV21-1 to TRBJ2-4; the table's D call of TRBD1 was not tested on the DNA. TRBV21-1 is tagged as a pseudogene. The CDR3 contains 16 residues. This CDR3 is CASSKTTGLAKNIQYF. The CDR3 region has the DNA TGTGCCAGCAGCAAAACTACAGGCTTAGCCAAAAACATTCAGTACTTC.

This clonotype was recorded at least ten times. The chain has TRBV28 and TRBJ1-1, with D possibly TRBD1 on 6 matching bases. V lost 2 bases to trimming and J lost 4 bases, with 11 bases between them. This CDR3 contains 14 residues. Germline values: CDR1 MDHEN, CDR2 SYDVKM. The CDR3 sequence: CASSLGTRGTEAFF. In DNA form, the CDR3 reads TGTGCCAGCAGTTTAGGGACCAGGGGCACTGAAGCTTTCTTT. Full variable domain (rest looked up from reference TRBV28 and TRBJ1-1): DVKVTQSSRYLVKRTGEKVFLECVQDMDHENMFWYRQDPGLGLRLIYFSYDVKMKEKGDIPEGYSVSREKKERFSLILESASTNQTSMYLCASSLGTRGTEAFFGQGTRLTVV.

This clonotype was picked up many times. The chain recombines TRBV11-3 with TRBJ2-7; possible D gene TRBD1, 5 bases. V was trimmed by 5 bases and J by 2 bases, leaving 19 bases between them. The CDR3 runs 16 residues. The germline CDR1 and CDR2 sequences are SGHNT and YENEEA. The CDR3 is CASSLYSSTGTYEQYF. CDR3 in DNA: TGTGCCAGCAGCCTATACTCCTCCACAGGTACCTACGAGCAGTACTTC.

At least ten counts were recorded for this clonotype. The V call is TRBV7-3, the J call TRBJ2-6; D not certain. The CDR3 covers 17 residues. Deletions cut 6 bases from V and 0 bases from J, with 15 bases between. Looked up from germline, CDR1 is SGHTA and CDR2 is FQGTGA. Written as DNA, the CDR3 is TGTGCCAGCAGTTATCAGACGGTGTCCTCTGGGGCCAACGTCCTGACTTTC. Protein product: CASSYQTVSSGANVLTF.

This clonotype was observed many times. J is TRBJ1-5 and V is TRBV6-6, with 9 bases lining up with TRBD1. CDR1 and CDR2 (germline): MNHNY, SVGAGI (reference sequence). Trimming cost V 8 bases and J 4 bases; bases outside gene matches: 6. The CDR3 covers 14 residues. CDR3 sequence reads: CASLDRGGNQPQHF. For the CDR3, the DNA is TGTGCCAGCCTGGACAGGGGAGGTAATCAGCCCCAGCATTTT.

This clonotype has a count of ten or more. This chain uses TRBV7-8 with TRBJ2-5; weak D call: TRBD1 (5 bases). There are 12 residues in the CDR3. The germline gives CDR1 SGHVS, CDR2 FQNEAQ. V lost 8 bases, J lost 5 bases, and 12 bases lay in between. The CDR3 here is CASGASGETQYF. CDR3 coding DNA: TGTGCCAGCGGGGCCTCCGGGGAGACCCAGTACTTC.

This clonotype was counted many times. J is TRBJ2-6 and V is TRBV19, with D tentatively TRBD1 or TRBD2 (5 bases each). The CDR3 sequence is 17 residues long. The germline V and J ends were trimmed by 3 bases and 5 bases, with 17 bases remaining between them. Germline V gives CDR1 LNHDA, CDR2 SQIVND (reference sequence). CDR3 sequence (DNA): TGTGCCAGTAGTATCCGTCCGGGACCGGTCAGGGCCAACGTCCTGACTTTC. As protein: CASSIRPGPVRANVLTF. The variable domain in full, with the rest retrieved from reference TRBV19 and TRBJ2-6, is DGGITQSPKYLFRKEGQNVTLSCEQNLNHDAMYWYRQDPGQGLRLIYYSQIVNDFQKGDIAEGYSVSREKKESFPLTVTSAQKNPTAFYLCASSIRPGPVRANVLTFGAGSRLTVL.

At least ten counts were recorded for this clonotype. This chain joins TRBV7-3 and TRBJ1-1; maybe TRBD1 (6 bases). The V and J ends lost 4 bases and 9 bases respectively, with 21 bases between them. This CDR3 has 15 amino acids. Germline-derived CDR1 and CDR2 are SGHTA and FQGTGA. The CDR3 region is CASSSRGLTGRKAFF. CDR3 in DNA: TGTGCCAGCAGCTCCCGAGGGCTAACAGGGCGTAAAGCTTTCTTT.

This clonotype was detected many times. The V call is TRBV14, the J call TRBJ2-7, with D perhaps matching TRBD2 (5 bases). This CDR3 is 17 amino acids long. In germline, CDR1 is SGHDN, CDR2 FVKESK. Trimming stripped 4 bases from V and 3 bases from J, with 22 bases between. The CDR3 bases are TGTGCCAGCAGCCTCAATCGTGGGAGTTCGACCCTCTACGAGCAGTACTTC. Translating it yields CASSLNRGSSTLYEQYF.

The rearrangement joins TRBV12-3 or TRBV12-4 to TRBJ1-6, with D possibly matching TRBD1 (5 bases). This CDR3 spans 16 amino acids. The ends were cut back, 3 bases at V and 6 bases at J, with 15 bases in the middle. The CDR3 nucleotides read TGTGCCAGCAGTTTCGGCCCAAGGGGAGCTAATTCACCCCTCCACTTT. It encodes CASSFGPRGANSPLHF.

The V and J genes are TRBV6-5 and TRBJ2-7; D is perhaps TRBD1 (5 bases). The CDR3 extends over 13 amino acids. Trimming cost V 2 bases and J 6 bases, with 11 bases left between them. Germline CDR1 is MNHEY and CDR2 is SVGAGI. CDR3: CASSYPGQSEQYF. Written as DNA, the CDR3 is TGTGCCAGCAGTTACCCCGGACAATCCGAGCAGTACTTC.

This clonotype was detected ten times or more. Here the CDR3 reads CASSDGGLAEETDTQYF. CDR3 in DNA: TGCGCCAGCAGCGATGGGGGACTAGCGGAAGAAACAGATACGCAGTATTTT. The chain uses TRBV4-1 and TRBJ2-3; 11 bases are a match to TRBD2. J was trimmed by 3 bases and V by 5 bases; bases with no gene match: 10. Germline CDR1 reads MGHRA; CDR2 reads YSYEKL. The CDR3 length is 17 residues.

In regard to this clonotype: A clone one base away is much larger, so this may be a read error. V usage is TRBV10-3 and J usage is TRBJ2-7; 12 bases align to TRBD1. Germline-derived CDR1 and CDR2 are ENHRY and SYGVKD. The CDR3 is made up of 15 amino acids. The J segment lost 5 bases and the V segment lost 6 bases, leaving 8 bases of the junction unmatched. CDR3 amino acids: CAISSPGQGADEQYF. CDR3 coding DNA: TGTGCCATCAGCTCACCGGGACAGGGGGCTGACGAGCAGTACTTC.

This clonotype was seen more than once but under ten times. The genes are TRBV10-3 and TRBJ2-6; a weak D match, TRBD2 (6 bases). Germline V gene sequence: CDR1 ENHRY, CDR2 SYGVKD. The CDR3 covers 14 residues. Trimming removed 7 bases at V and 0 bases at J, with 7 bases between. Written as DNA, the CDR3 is TGTGCCATCAAGGAGGGCTCTGGGGCCAACGTCCTGACTTTC. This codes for CAIKEGSGANVLTF.

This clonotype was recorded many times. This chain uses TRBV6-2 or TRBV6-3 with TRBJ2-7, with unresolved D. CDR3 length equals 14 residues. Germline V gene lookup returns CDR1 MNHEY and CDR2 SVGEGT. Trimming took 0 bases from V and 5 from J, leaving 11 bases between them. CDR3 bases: TGTGCCAGCAGTTACTCGTCAGGAAGCCACGAGCAGTACTTC. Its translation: CASSYSSGSHEQYF.

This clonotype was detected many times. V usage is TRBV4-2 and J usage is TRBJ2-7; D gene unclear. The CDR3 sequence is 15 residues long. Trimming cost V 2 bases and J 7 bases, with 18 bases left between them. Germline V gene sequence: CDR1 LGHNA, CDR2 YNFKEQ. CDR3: CASSQSPGLVMEQYF. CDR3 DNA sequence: TGTGCCAGCAGCCAATCTCCTGGCCTTGTAATGGAGCAGTACTTC.

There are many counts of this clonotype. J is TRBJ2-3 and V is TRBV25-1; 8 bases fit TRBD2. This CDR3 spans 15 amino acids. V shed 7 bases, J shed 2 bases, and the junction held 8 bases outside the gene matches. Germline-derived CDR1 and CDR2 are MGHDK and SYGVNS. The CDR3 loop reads CASNKLAGPTDTQYF. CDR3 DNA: TGTGCCAGCAACAAGCTAGCGGGCCCCACAGATACGCAGTATTTT.